This T cell receptor (beta chain) derives from a study of T cells in Graves' hyperthyroidism and ophthalmopathy. Per the germline V gene, CDR1 is SGHTA and CDR2 is FQGNSA. CDR3 length: 15 amino acids. Unmatched junction bases numbered 6, after V lost 5 bases and J lost 2 bases. This clonotype was picked up one time. Amplified TCR beta CDR3 regions came from RNA transcripts. During a first-round RT-PCR of the TCR CDR3, the HTBI primer set was used. TCRdb used MiXCR to reprocess the multiplex PCR reads, holding one entry per CDR3 protein. This sample carries approximately 640,000 distinct CDR3 sequences, around 16% of them seen once, and the ten largest clones take around 15%.

The chain couples TRBV7-2 to TRBJ2-7, with 10 bases lining up with TRBD2. This sequence originates from a man aged 45-65 years with Graves' hyperthyroidism. Material: blood. The CDR3 loop is CASSPGLAAPYEQYF. CDR3 sequence (DNA): TGTGCCAGCAGCCCAGGACTAGCGGCCCCCTACGAGCAGTACTTC.